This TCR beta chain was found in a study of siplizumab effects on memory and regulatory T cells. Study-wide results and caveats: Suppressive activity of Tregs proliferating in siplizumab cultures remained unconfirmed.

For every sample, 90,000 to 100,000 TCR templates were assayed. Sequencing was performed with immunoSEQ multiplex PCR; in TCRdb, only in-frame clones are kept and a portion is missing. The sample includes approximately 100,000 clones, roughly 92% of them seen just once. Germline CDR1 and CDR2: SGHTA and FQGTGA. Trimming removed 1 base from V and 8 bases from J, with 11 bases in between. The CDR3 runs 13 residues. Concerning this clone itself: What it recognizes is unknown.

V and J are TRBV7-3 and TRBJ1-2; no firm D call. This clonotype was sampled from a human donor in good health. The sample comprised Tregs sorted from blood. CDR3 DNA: TGTGCCAGCAGCTTAAATCCAGGAGGGGGCTACACCTTC. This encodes CASSLNPGGGYTF.